These 5 T cell receptor beta chains were sequenced from one sample in a study of T cells in localized non-small cell lung cancer. The table came from immunoSEQ multiplex PCR; TCRdb's copy has only in-frame clones and leaves some out. The sample carries some 36,000 clones, approximately 90% recorded once. Specimen: peripheral blood mononuclear cells, collected before any cancer treatment. These receptors were taken from a male donor at least 60 years old with stage II lung adenocarcinoma.

The V gene is TRBV29-1, the J gene TRBJ1-2; D is undetermined. Between the trimmed V and J ends, which lost 2 bases and 2 bases, there was a span of 9 bases. The germline V gene encodes CDR1 SQVTM and CDR2 ANQGSEA. The CDR3 extends over 13 amino acids. The CDR3 DNA reads as TGCAGCGTTGAATTGAAGGCGAACTATGGCTACACCTTC. Translating gives CSVELKANYGYTF. Full variable domain (rest looked up from reference TRBV29-1 and TRBJ1-2): SAVISQKPSRDICQRGTSLTIQCQVDSQVTMMFWYRQQPGQSLTLIATANQGSEATYESGFVIDKFPISRPNLTFSTLTVSNMSPEDSSIYLCSVELKANYGYTFGSGTRLTVV.

The genes are TRBV6-1 and TRBJ1-5; no reliable D call. Germline-derived CDR1 and CDR2 are MNHNS and SASEGT. Trimming took off 4 bases at V and 4 bases at J, with 5 bases between the two ends. CDR3 length: 12 amino acids. CDR3 region: CASSALNQPQHF. DNA for the CDR3: TGTGCCAGCAGTGCCTTGAATCAGCCCCAGCATTTT.

The chain uses TRBV19 and TRBJ2-1; no firm D call. Germline V gives CDR1 LNHDA, CDR2 SQIVND (reference sequence). CDR3 length equals 13 residues. V was trimmed by 2 bases and J by 3 bases, leaving 5 bases between them. The CDR3 region is CASSIYNYNEQFF. The CDR3 DNA is TGTGCCAGTAGTATATACAACTACAATGAGCAGTTCTTC.

The chain recombines TRBV5-6 with TRBJ1-2; D gene ambiguous. CDR3 size: 15 residues. The V end was cut by 3 bases, the J end by 5 bases, with 17 bases between. Germline CDR1 and CDR2: SGHDT and YYEEEE. CDR3 in amino acids: CASSSDGRARYGYTF. CDR3 in DNA: TGTGCCAGCAGCTCAGATGGACGCGCGCGTTATGGCTACACCTTC. Full variable domain (outside the CDR3, taken from reference TRBV5-6 and TRBJ1-2): DAGVTQSPTHLIKTRGQQVTLRCSPKSGHDTVSWYQQALGQGPQFIFQYYEEEERQRGNFPDRFSGHQFPNYSSELNVNALLLGDSALYLCASSSDGRARYGYTFGSGTRLTVV.

The chain carries TRBV7-3 and TRBJ2-3; no clear D gene. Germline V gene sequence: CDR1 SGHTA, CDR2 FQGTGA. Trimming removed 4 bases from V and 0 bases from J, with 5 bases in between. This CDR3 has 13 amino acids. The CDR3 protein is CASSSGSTDTQYF. The CDR3 nucleotides read TGTGCCAGCAGCTCTGGCAGCACAGATACGCAGTATTTT.